Presented here are 15 T cell receptor beta chains from one specimen sequenced in a study of T cell responses to AZD1222 COVID-19 vaccine (dated by TCRdb to the early 2020s). Libraries were constructed by the immunoSEQ multiplex PCR assay. Sourced from immuneACCESS, this table was stored by TCRdb with only in-frame sequences that have V and J called. A share of the clones is absent; for the studies checked, an unresolved V gene accounts for under half, and the remainder has no known explanation. For this sample there are about 160,000 clones; roughly 90% appear just once. The top ten hold roughly 5% of the sample. The meaning of the sample's time point label: baseline before first vaccination. This sample comprised peripheral blood, obtained on day 0 of AZD1222 vaccination. The receptors were sampled from an adult in good health.

In its sample, this clone was seen once. V is TRBV6-5 and J is TRBJ2-1; TRBD2 matches at 7 bases. This CDR3 contains 15 residues. Germline values: CDR1 MNHEY, CDR2 SVGAGI. Unmatched junction bases numbered 2, after V lost 2 bases and J lost 1 base. Written as DNA, the CDR3 is TGTGCCAGCAGTTACCCGCGGGGGTCCTACAATGAGCAGTTCTTC. This codes for CASSYPRGSYNEQFF.

This clone appeared a single time. The rearrangement joins TRBV5-1 to TRBJ2-7; D tentatively reads TRBD1 or TRBD2 (5 bases each). This CDR3 spans 15 amino acids. V was pared by 2 bases and J by 5 bases, with 17 bases between. The germline CDR1 and CDR2 sequences are SGHRS and YFSETQ. CDR3: CASSLGAGAFDEQYF. Here the CDR3 DNA reads TGCGCCAGCAGCTTAGGGGCCGGGGCCTTCGACGAGCAGTACTTC.

The CDR3 sequence: CASSFGPGVYGYTF. The CDR3 bases are TGTGCCAGCAGTTTCGGTCCCGGGGTCTATGGCTACACCTTC. V and J are TRBV28 and TRBJ1-2; D call uncertain. CDR3 length: 14 residues. V was clipped by 3 bases and J by 4 bases, with 12 bases between them. In germline, CDR1 is MDHEN, CDR2 SYDVKM.

This rearrangement joins TRBV5-6 to TRBJ2-2; 7 bases map to TRBD1. The CDR3 consists of 16 residues. V gave up 3 bases and J gave up 6 bases; unmatched junction bases: 11. CDR1 is SGHDT and CDR2 is YYEEEE in the germline V gene. The CDR3 reads CASSSQGPTGPGELFF. For the CDR3, the DNA is TGTGCCAGCAGCTCACAGGGGCCAACGGGGCCCGGGGAGCTGTTTTTT.

The chain has TRBV6-1 and TRBJ2-7, with 7 bases that match TRBD2. This CDR3 comprises 15 residues. The V gene's germline CDR1 is MNHNS and CDR2 SASEGT. The ends lost 1 base at V and 7 bases at J; junction bases unmatched: 10. The CDR3 loop reads CASSEVVGGPNEQYF. In DNA form, the CDR3 reads TGTGCCAGCAGTGAAGTCGTGGGAGGGCCTAATGAGCAGTACTTC.

V and J are TRBV6-1 and TRBJ1-5; the match to TRBD1 covers 8 bases. Trimming took 2 bases from V and 0 from J; bases not matched to a gene: 6. CDR3 length: 17 amino acids. Germline V gene data show CDR1 as MNHNS and CDR2 as SASEGT. DNA of the CDR3: TGTGCCAGCAGTGAAAGGCGGGGACAGGCTAGCAATCAGCCCCAGCATTTT. Its protein is CASSERRGQASNQPQHF.

The V and J genes are TRBV5-4 and TRBJ2-1; TRBD1 matches at 8 bases. Germline assignment: CDR1 SGHNT and CDR2 YYREEE (reference sequence). The CDR3 has 15 amino acids. Germline trimming cut 2 bases from V and 2 bases from J; bases unmatched to any gene: 3. As DNA, the CDR3 is TGTGCCAGCAGCTTACCAGGGGGCACCTACAATGAGCAGTTCTTC. Encoded protein: CASSLPGGTYNEQFF.

This clone was recorded a few times. This chain joins TRBV5-1 and TRBJ1-6, with D possibly matching TRBD1 (5 bases). Trimming removed 0 bases at V and 2 bases at J, with 9 bases between. The germline CDR1 and CDR2 sequences are SGHRS and YFSETQ. CDR3 length equals 16 residues. CDR3 residues: CASSLDRWTYNSPLHF. For the CDR3, the DNA is TGCGCCAGCAGCTTGGACAGGTGGACCTATAATTCACCCCTCCACTTT.

V and J are TRBV9 and TRBJ2-5; TRBD1 aligns across 8 bases. The germline gives CDR1 SGDLS, CDR2 YYNGEE. The CDR3 runs to 17 residues. Trimming cost V 4 bases and J 5 bases; bases outside gene matches: 16. CDR3 in amino acids: CASSRRTGTLYPETQYF. The CDR3 DNA sequence: TGTGCCAGCAGCAGACGGACAGGGACTCTTTATCCGGAGACCCAGTACTTC. Using reference TRBV9 and TRBJ2-5 for the parts outside the CDR3, the full variable domain is DSGVTQTPKHLITATGQRVTLRCSPRSGDLSVYWYQQSLDQGLQFLIQYYNGEERAKGNILERFSAQQFPDLHSELNLSSLELGDSALYFCASSRRTGTLYPETQYFGPGTRLLVL.

The CDR3 reads CASSFVQGAYGYTF. The CDR3 DNA follows: TGTGCCAGCAGTTTCGTCCAGGGAGCCTATGGCTACACCTTC. The V call is TRBV28, the J call TRBJ1-2, with TRBD1 as a possible D gene (5 bases). V lost 3 bases, J lost 4 bases, and 12 bases lay in between. CDR1 and CDR2 (germline): MDHEN, SYDVKM. This CDR3 has 14 residues.

This clone appeared a single time. V and J are TRBV7-2 and TRBJ1-6; 10 bases are a match to TRBD1. With V trimmed by 6 bases and J by 1 base, 3 bases remained unmatched. Germline V gives CDR1 SGHTA, CDR2 FQGNSA. CDR3 length equals 16 residues. CDR3 sequence: CASSRTGGSYNSPLHF. CDR3 nucleotides: TGTGCCAGCAGTCGGACAGGGGGGTCCTATAATTCACCCCTCCACTTT.

The J gene is TRBJ1-1, the V gene TRBV30, with a weak D call TRBD1 (6 bases). Germline V gene sequence: CDR1 GTSNPN, CDR2 SVGIG (reference sequence). Trimming took 6 bases from V and 1 from J, leaving 18 bases between them. The CDR3 runs to 15 residues. CDR3 DNA: TGTGCCTGTACCTGGAGGGGGGTCAAGAACACTGAAGCTTTCTTT. Amino acid sequence: CACTWRGVKNTEAFF.

The CDR3 nucleotides read TGTGCCATCAGTGGAAGCGGGGGGGCCAAAGATACGCAGTATTTT. Encoded protein: CAISGSGGAKDTQYF. The chain has TRBV10-3 and TRBJ2-3, with 10 positions matching TRBD2. This CDR3 has 15 residues. Germline loops: CDR1 ENHRY, CDR2 SYGVKD. V lost 4 bases and J lost 5; bases outside the gene matches: 6.

The chain recombines TRBV12-3 or TRBV12-4 with TRBJ2-5; the match to TRBD1 covers 7 bases. This CDR3 has 13 residues. The V gene end was trimmed by 6 bases and the J gene end by 2 bases; junction bases not matched to a gene: 3. The CDR3 sequence is CASSGTVQETQYF. The CDR3 DNA reads TGTGCCAGCAGCGGGACAGTTCAAGAGACCCAGTACTTC.

This rearrangement joins TRBV7-9 to TRBJ1-2; D is perhaps TRBD1 (6 bases). Trimming shortened V by 1 base and J by 1 base, and 10 bases separated the two germline ends. Germline V gene lookup returns CDR1 SEHNR and CDR2 FQNEAQ (reference sequence). The CDR3 runs 15 residues. The CDR3 DNA reads as TGTGCCAGCAGCTTAGGGGGGGCCCTTAACTATGGCTACACCTTC. This sequence encodes CASSLGGALNYGYTF.